This T cell receptor beta chain was sequenced during a study of cytomegalovirus exposure and HLA in healthy donors. The overall study: Some 85 million unique TCRs from HLA-typed donors were held in an early data release. Study-wide findings and caveats: Most subjects had HLA-A and HLA-B alleles reportedly predicted accurately by TCR beta sequences. Indistinguishable V segments such as TRBV6-2 and TRBV6-3 were excluded. A later analysis by the authors found several of the most significant clusters apparently linked to common viral pathogens.

This CDR3 spans 14 amino acids. The V end lost 1 base, the J end lost 0 bases, and 5 bases lay between the germline ends. Germline values: CDR1 SGHNT, CDR2 YYREEE (reference sequence). Primers included in the PCR were 60 Vbeta and 13 Jbeta primers. The repertoire was sequenced with immunoSEQ multiplex PCR; TCRdb's copy has only in-frame clones and lacks some. Of nearly 95,000 clones in the sample, about 63% were seen once. In this sample, this clone turned up once. Its antigen is not identified. J is TRBJ1-3 and V is TRBV5-4; unclear D gene. The receptor's source is a woman in her 30s in good health and CMV-seronegative. The material sequenced was PBMCs. The CDR3 DNA is TGTGCCAGCAGCTTGTCCCTCTCTGGAAACACCATATATTTT. Its protein product is CASSLSLSGNTIYF. Full variable domain (remainder filled in from reference TRBV5-4 and TRBJ1-3): ETGVTQSPTHLIKTRGQQVTLRCSSQSGHNTVSWYQQALGQGPQFIFQYYREEENGRGNFPPRFSGLQFPNYSSELNVNALELDDSALYLCASSLSLSGNTIYFGEGSWLTVV.